The 18 T cell receptor beta chains below all came from one sample that was sequenced in a study of blood T cell repertoires in COVID-19. Produced via immunoSEQ multiplex PCR; TCRdb's table is partial and in-frame only. The sample lists 110,000 to 150,000 clones, 84% occurring once. Sequenced sample: peripheral blood. These receptors originate from a human donor in a cohort sampled during active COVID-19.

This CDR3 reads CASSLRGPAGQYNEQFF. The CDR3 nucleotides are TGTGCCAGTTCCCTGAGGGGCCCAGCGGGACAATACAATGAGCAGTTCTTC. V usage is TRBV19 and J usage is TRBJ2-1; possible D gene TRBD2, 7 bases. Germline V lookup: CDR1 LNHDA, CDR2 SQIVND (reference sequence). Between the trimmed V and J ends, which lost 8 bases and 4 bases, there was a span of 24 bases. The CDR3 totals 17 residues.

This clone appeared once. This rearrangement joins TRBV4-2 to TRBJ1-1, with D tentatively TRBD1 (5 bases). This CDR3 is built from 13 residues. Germline V gene lookup returns CDR1 LGHNA and CDR2 YNFKEQ. The V and J ends lost 5 bases and 3 bases respectively, with 10 bases between them. The CDR3 coding sequence is TGTGCCAGCAGCGCAGGCAGGGACACTGAAGCTTTCTTT. This encodes CASSAGRDTEAFF.

This clone was seen more than once but under ten times. This CDR3 reads CASSLWGGASTGELFF. The CDR3, as DNA: TGTGCCAGCAGTTTATGGGGGGGGGCGTCGACCGGGGAGCTGTTTTTT. The V call is TRBV27, the J call TRBJ2-2, with D possibly matching TRBD2 (7 bases). CDR1 MNHEY and CDR2 SMNVEV come from the germline V gene (reference sequence). V was cut by 1 base and J by 5 bases, with 14 bases left in between. The CDR3 spans 16 residues.

This chain joins TRBV6-6 and TRBJ1-5; 9 bases map to TRBD1. V trimming: 5 bases; J trimming: 11 bases; junction bases outside the gene matches: 10. The CDR3 sequence is 14 residues long. The germline V gene encodes CDR1 MNHNY and CDR2 SVGAGI (reference sequence). The CDR3 sequence is CASSRGQGGEAQHF. Here the CDR3 DNA reads TGTGCCAGCAGTAGGGGACAGGGTGGTGAGGCCCAGCATTTT.

J is TRBJ2-1 and V is TRBV10-3; no reliable D call. The CDR3 is 12 residues long. The germline V gene encodes CDR1 ENHRY and CDR2 SYGVKD. The ends were cut back, 2 bases at V and 6 bases at J, with 5 bases in the middle. CDR3: CAISENSNEQFF. Written as DNA, the CDR3 is TGTGCCATCAGTGAGAACAGCAATGAGCAGTTCTTC.

V gene TRBV4-1 combines with J gene TRBJ1-6; D gene ambiguous. The CDR3 contains 16 residues. Trimming shortened V by 1 base and J by 6 bases, and 13 bases separated the two germline ends. Germline lookup yields CDR1 MGHRA and CDR2 YSYEKL. The CDR3 loop reads CASSQGLSDTNSPLHF. In nucleotides, the CDR3 is TGCGCCAGCAGCCAAGGCCTCTCAGACACTAATTCACCCCTCCACTTT.

V gene TRBV6-6 combines with J gene TRBJ2-7, with a weak D call TRBD1 (6 bases). The germline V gene has CDR1 MNHNY and CDR2 SVGAGI (reference sequence). V dropped 2 bases and J dropped 3 bases, with 8 bases sitting between them. The CDR3 loop spans 13 amino acids. CDR3 loop: CASSYRDNYEQYF. CDR3 bases: TGTGCCAGCAGTTACCGGGACAACTACGAGCAGTACTTC.

The chain uses TRBV11-3 and TRBJ2-1; the D gene is possibly TRBD1 (5 bases). The V and J ends lost 5 bases and 6 bases respectively, with 17 bases between them. The germline V gene encodes CDR1 SGHNT and CDR2 YENEEA. CDR3 length equals 15 residues. The CDR3 sequence is CASSPETAGLNEQFF. CDR3 bases: TGTGCCAGCAGCCCGGAGACAGCAGGCCTCAATGAGCAGTTCTTC.

The chain links TRBV6-6 to TRBJ1-1; possible D gene TRBD1, 6 bases. The CDR3 runs 14 residues. Germline V gives CDR1 MNHNY, CDR2 SVGAGI (reference sequence). V was cut by 5 bases and J by 6 bases, with 16 bases left in between. The CDR3 region is CASSLVGGVAEAFF. CDR3 nucleotides: TGTGCCAGCAGTCTGGTAGGGGGGGTCGCTGAAGCTTTCTTT.

The chain employs TRBV19 and TRBJ1-5; D is perhaps TRBD1 (6 bases). V was clipped by 7 bases and J by 0 bases, with 13 bases between them. Per the germline V gene, CDR1 is LNHDA and CDR2 is SQIVND (reference sequence). The CDR3 spans 15 residues. The CDR3 DNA is TGTGCCAGTAACCCTGGGACATATAGCAATCAGCCCCAGCATTTT. It translates to CASNPGTYSNQPQHF.

The chain is built from TRBV5-6 and TRBJ2-3; 10 nucleotides align to TRBD2. The germline gives CDR1 SGHDT, CDR2 YYEEEE. This CDR3 has 17 amino acids. With V trimmed by 1 base and J by 1 base, 6 bases remained unmatched. The CDR3 DNA reads TGTGCCAGCAGCTTGTATGGAACTAGCGGGGGCACAGATACGCAGTATTTT. Protein product: CASSLYGTSGGTDTQYF.

The chain combines TRBV9 with TRBJ2-3; no firm D call. Trimming took off 0 bases at V and 0 bases at J, with 11 bases between the two ends. Germline V gene lookup returns CDR1 SGDLS and CDR2 YYNGEE. This CDR3 is 16 amino acids long. The CDR3 nucleotides read TGTGCCAGCAGCGTAGCTTTGCACAGTAGCACAGATACGCAGTATTTT. Its translation is CASSVALHSSTDTQYF. Looking up the rest from reference TRBV9 and TRBJ2-3 gives the full variable domain: DSGVTQTPKHLITATGQRVTLRCSPRSGDLSVYWYQQSLDQGLQFLIQYYNGEERAKGNILERFSAQQFPDLHSELNLSSLELGDSALYFCASSVALHSSTDTQYFGPGTRLTVL.

The chain is built from TRBV19 and TRBJ1-5, with D unresolved. Trimming took 3 bases from V and 0 from J, leaving 9 bases between them. The CDR3 consists of 15 residues. CDR1 and CDR2 from the germline V gene are LNHDA and SQIVND (reference sequence). The CDR3 DNA follows: TGTGCCAGTAGTATCTCAGACTATAGCAATCAGCCCCAGCATTTT. It codes for CASSISDYSNQPQHF.

This chain links TRBV5-1 with TRBJ1-1, with 10 bases fitting TRBD1. Germline CDR1 and CDR2: SGHRS and YFSETQ. This CDR3 spans 15 amino acids. With V trimmed by 5 bases and J by 1 base, 5 bases remained unmatched. This chain's CDR3 is CASRGGQGTNTEAFF. For the CDR3, the DNA is TGCGCCAGCAGGGGGGGACAGGGGACGAACACTGAAGCTTTCTTT.

The chain carries TRBV7-2 and TRBJ2-3, with D maybe TRBD2 (5 bases). This CDR3 has 13 amino acids. With 0 bases removed from V and 5 bases from J, the gap between germline ends came to 6 bases. Germline V CDR1 and CDR2: SGHTA, FQGNSA. This CDR3 is CASSLAGVDTQYF. The CDR3 DNA reads as TGTGCCAGCAGCTTAGCGGGAGTAGATACGCAGTATTTT.

This chain connects TRBV2 to TRBJ2-2; tentatively, D is TRBD1 (6 bases). The V end was cut by 6 bases, the J end by 5 bases, with 16 bases between. From germline, CDR1 is SNHLY and CDR2 FYNNEI. The CDR3 sequence is 15 residues long. CDR3 bases: TGTGCCAGCAGCGGGATCCCCCAGGGGACCGGGGAGCTGTTTTTT. Its translation: CASSGIPQGTGELFF.

The rearrangement links TRBV14 to TRBJ2-7; weak D call: TRBD2 (6 bases). Germline lookup yields CDR1 SGHDN and CDR2 FVKESK. The CDR3 length is 14 residues. V was cut by 7 bases and J by 6 bases, with 19 bases left in between. CDR3 coding DNA: TGTGCCAGCACCCCGCGGGACGGGTCCGTCGAGCAGTACTTC. It specifies CASTPRDGSVEQYF.

CDR3 DNA: TGTGCCAGCAGTTTACGGGGGGTCCACGAGCAGTACGTC. Translated: CASSLRGVHEQYV. The rearrangement links TRBV12-3 or TRBV12-4 to TRBJ2-7, with 7 bases identical to TRBD2. The CDR3 contains 13 residues. With V trimmed by 2 bases and J by 5 bases, 3 bases remained unmatched.